This is a list of T cell receptor beta chains from one sample in a study of CD8 T cells in ankylosing spondylitis. One entry per CDR3 protein, called by TCRdb with MiXCR from the 5' RACE reads. The sample has 450,000 to 550,000 distinct CDR3 sequences, over 4% seen once. The sample comprised blood, either unsorted or a sorted T cell fraction (not recorded which). The receptors derive from a male donor with ankylosing spondylitis. CDR3s include the opening cysteine and the closing phenylalanine or tryptophan. The D gene is left open where the match is weak.

j_call | d_call | v_call | cdr3_aa
TRBJ1-1 | . | TRBV6-5 | CASSYGPNTEAFF
TRBJ2-7 | . | TRBV12-3/TRBV12-4 | CASATAYEQYF
TRBJ1-6 | . | TRBV10-1 | CASSETADNSPLHF
TRBJ2-5 | TRBD2 | TRBV7-9 | CASSPPLADGQETQYF
TRBJ1-1 | . | TRBV7-2 | CASSLVKEAFF
TRBJ2-2 | . | TRBV3-1 | CASSPPLAGSGSTGELFF
TRBJ2-7 | . | TRBV7-9 | CASSPSESRGSAYEQYF
TRBJ1-4 | . | TRBV7-9 | CASSLINGKLFF
TRBJ1-1 | . | TRBV19 | CASSMRRGDRTEAFF
TRBJ2-3 | . | TRBV20-1 | CSARWGATDTQYF
TRBJ2-5 | . | TRBV7-2 | CASSFTGSGQETQYF
TRBJ1-1 | . | TRBV20-1 | CSTRLGRGPEAFF
TRBJ2-7 | . | TRBV20-1 | CSGDSSYEQYF
TRBJ1-2 | . | TRBV24-1 | CATSDKGRDGYTF
TRBJ1-3 | TRBD1 | TRBV29-1 | CSVPGGTERSGNTIYF
TRBJ1-2 | . | TRBV10-3 | CAISESTRPYGYTF
TRBJ2-1 | . | TRBV2 | CASSEIFGGLYNEQFF
TRBJ1-4 | TRBD1 | TRBV3-1 | CASSATGTGAATNEKLFF
TRBJ1-6 | . | TRBV6-1 | CASSRLRRSGDSPLHF
TRBJ1-4 | . | TRBV5-1 | CASSLSGPNEKLFF
TRBJ1-2 | . | TRBV30 | CAWNPRLGYTF
TRBJ2-5 | . | TRBV6-2/TRBV6-3 | CASSLGQTFQETQYF
TRBJ1-3 | . | TRBV29-1 | CSVEAGTGNTIYF
TRBJ1-2 | TRBD1 | TRBV28 | CAIVRKRQGARGYTF
TRBJ2-1 | TRBD2 | TRBV6-5 | CASSYPAGGKENEQFF
TRBJ2-1 | TRBD2 | TRBV29-1 | CSVVGSVRTSGRVRDNEQFF
TRBJ1-2 | . | TRBV20-1 | CSANRYNYGYTF
TRBJ2-7 | . | TRBV7-9 | CASSPPGTFPYEQYF
TRBJ1-3 | . | TRBV29-1 | CSVGGKAGNTIYF
TRBJ2-7 | TRBD2 | TRBV4-2 | CASSPRDSGVYEQYF
TRBJ2-7 | . | TRBV4-3 | CASSLIPVTPGAGVSYEQYF
TRBJ2-7 | TRBD2 | TRBV11-1 | CASSLVRTSGNHPYEQYF
TRBJ2-3 | . | TRBV7-2 | CASSPRHSGTGDTQYF
TRBJ2-7 | TRBD2 | TRBV20-1 | CSAATNAGDEQYF
TRBJ1-5 | . | TRBV6-1 | CASTLSPPQPQHF
TRBJ1-2 | TRBD1 | TRBV20-1 | CSATGTANYGYTF
TRBJ2-7 | TRBD2 | TRBV29-1 | CSVNGGSDTPYEQYF